Below, 3 T cell receptor beta chains from the same sample are listed, as sequenced in a study of metastatic and nonmetastatic thyroid tumors. TCRdb recomputed clones from the PCR reads via MiXCR. This repertoire shows fewer than 7,500 clones, more than 25% found once; its top ten account for 11%. No treatment had been given to any patient before thyroid surgery. The sequenced material came from adjacent normal tissue. These receptors came from a male donor with papillary thyroid cancer or a benign thyroid nodule (not recorded which). Some clones in this sample may be carry-over from other donors' samples.

This clone was detected ten times or more. The V gene is TRBV7-3, the J gene TRBJ1-6; 7 nucleotides agree with TRBD1. Germline CDR1 SGHTA, CDR2 FQGTGA. This CDR3 spans 14 amino acids. The ends lost 5 bases at V and 7 bases at J; junction bases unmatched: 5. In DNA, the CDR3 is TGTGCCAGCAGCCCCGGGACAGCGAATTCACCCCTCCACTTT. Protein: CASSPGTANSPLHF.

This clone is medium-sized in the sample. This chain connects TRBV20-1 to TRBJ1-5; 8 nucleotides align to TRBD1. The CDR3 covers 14 residues. CDR1 is DFQATT, CDR2 SNEGSKA, per germline (reference sequence). The trim removed 6 bases at V and 3 bases at J, leaving 7 bases unmatched. The CDR3 is CSAVRGPANQPQHF. The CDR3 DNA reads as TGCAGTGCCGTCAGGGGGCCGGCCAATCAGCCCCAGCATTTT.

In this sample, this clone is medium-sized (0.01 to 0.1%). The chain carries TRBV28 and TRBJ2-7; no clear D. CDR1 and CDR2 from the germline V gene are MDHEN and SYDVKM. There are 11 residues in the CDR3. Trimming stripped 6 bases from V and 1 base from J, with 4 bases between. CDR3 loop: CASRTSYEQYF. The CDR3 DNA reads as TGTGCCAGCAGAACGTCCTACGAGCAGTACTTC. The full variable domain, in which reference TRBV28 and TRBJ2-7 provide the parts outside the CDR3, is DVKVTQSSRYLVKRTGEKVFLECVQDMDHENMFWYRQDPGLGLRLIYFSYDVKMKEKGDIPEGYSVSREKKERFSLILESASTNQTSMYLCASRTSYEQYFGPGTRLTVT.